One and the same sample provided the 27 T cell receptor beta chains below, sequenced in a study of T cells in Graves' hyperthyroidism and ophthalmopathy. There were TCR beta CDR3 regions amplified from RNA transcripts. With the HTBI primer set, the TCR CDR3 went through a first round of RT-PCR. TCRdb redid the calling of the multiplex PCR reads with MiXCR, one entry per CDR3 protein. Of approximately 870,000 distinct CDR3 sequences listed, about 38% are singletons. Sequencing input: blood. The receptors come from a man aged 18-30 years with Graves' hyperthyroidism.

The chain has TRBV7-9 and TRBJ2-7; tentative D call: TRBD2 (6 bases). CDR3 length equals 15 residues. V lost 6 bases and J 6 bases, leaving 21 bases between the germline ends. The germline V gene has CDR1 SEHNR and CDR2 FQNEAQ (reference sequence). In DNA, the CDR3 is TGTGCCAGCAGTTTATCTCGCGGGACCCTCGGCGAGCAGTACTTC. Protein product: CASSLSRGTLGEQYF.

V gene TRBV10-2 combines with J gene TRBJ2-5; 7 bases agree with TRBD1. The junction had 3 bases not matched to a gene; V was cut back by 8 bases and J by 3 bases. This CDR3 comprises 12 residues. Looked up from germline, CDR1 is WSHSY and CDR2 is SAAADI. CDR3 region: CASPGTEETQYF. As DNA, the CDR3 is TGCGCCAGCCCTGGGACAGAAGAGACCCAGTACTTC.

The V call is TRBV9, the J call TRBJ1-5; D gene ambiguous. With 3 bases removed from V and 6 bases from J, the gap between germline ends came to 16 bases. CDR3 length: 15 amino acids. From germline, CDR1 is SGDLS and CDR2 YYNGEE. CDR3 in amino acids: CASSASQQPLQPQHF. The CDR3 bases are TGTGCCAGCAGCGCCAGCCAACAACCCCTTCAGCCCCAGCATTTT.

J is TRBJ1-4 and V is TRBV29-1; 10 bases fit TRBD1. The CDR3 loop spans 13 amino acids. Germline trimming cut 4 bases from V and 6 bases from J; bases unmatched to any gene: 2. Germline V CDR1 and CDR2: SQVTM, ANQGSEA. The CDR3 is CSVGTGGDEKLFF. In DNA, the CDR3 is TGCAGCGTTGGGACAGGGGGGGATGAAAAACTGTTTTTT.

In this sample, this clonotype turned up a few times. One end of the junction is discordant with germline, which a read error may explain. The chain uses TRBV10-3 and TRBJ1-1, with D unclear. The CDR3 consists of 12 residues. From germline, CDR1 is ENHRY and CDR2 SYGVKD. The CDR3 loop is CASSSFALEAFF. CDR3 sequence (DNA): TGTGCCAGCAGTTCCTTTGCGCTTGAAGCTTTCTTT.

This clonotype was counted once. Possible read error: a much larger clone is one base away. The chain uses TRBV7-2 and TRBJ1-1, with D unresolved. CDR3 length equals 13 residues. Trimming removed 3 bases at V and 4 bases at J, with 9 bases between. Looked up from germline, CDR1 is SGHTA and CDR2 is FQGNSA. The CDR3 coding sequence is TGTGCCAGCAGCTTTTTGGCGGGCACTGAAGCTTTCTTT. Its translation: CASSFLAGTEAFF.

This clonotype was counted at least ten times. CDR3 in amino acids: CASSLSGQPYNSPLHF. In DNA form, the CDR3 reads TGTGCCAGCAGCTTATCGGGACAGCCGTATAATTCACCCCTCCACTTT. The chain carries TRBV9 and TRBJ1-6, with 7 bases matching TRBD1. The trim removed 4 bases at V and 4 bases at J, leaving 8 bases unmatched. The CDR3 totals 16 residues. The germline gives CDR1 SGDLS, CDR2 YYNGEE.

At least ten counts were recorded for this clonotype. This chain uses TRBV10-3 with TRBJ2-2; TRBD1 aligns across 9 bases. Germline loops: CDR1 ENHRY, CDR2 SYGVKD. The CDR3 loop spans 15 amino acids. V lost 6 bases, J lost 1 base, and 3 bases stayed unmatched. CDR3 nucleotide sequence: TGTGCCATCAGATCGGGACAGGGGAACACCGGGGAGCTGTTTTTT. This encodes CAIRSGQGNTGELFF.

This clonotype was observed a few times. The chain carries TRBV4-2 and TRBJ1-4; D may be TRBD1 (5 bases). The CDR3 spans 15 residues. CDR1 and CDR2 from the germline V gene are LGHNA and YNFKEQ. V lost 0 bases, J lost 8 bases, and 13 bases lay in between. CDR3 sequence (DNA): TGTGCCAGCAGCCAAGAAGCTGGGGGAAAGGAAAAACTGTTTTTT. It codes for CASSQEAGGKEKLFF.

This rearrangement joins TRBV20-1 to TRBJ1-2; tentatively, D is TRBD1 (5 bases). Trimming shortened V by 5 bases and J by 6 bases, and 13 bases separated the two germline ends. Germline CDR1 is DFQATT and CDR2 is SNEGSKA (reference sequence). This CDR3 region has 12 residues. CDR3 sequence reads: CSAYTGVDGYTF. The CDR3 coding sequence is TGCAGTGCTTATACGGGGGTGGATGGCTACACCTTC.

The chain has TRBV14 and TRBJ2-2; D might be TRBD1 or TRBD2, each matching 6 bases. The CDR3 sequence is 13 residues long. Germline V gene data show CDR1 as SGHDN and CDR2 as FVKESK. The germline V and J ends were trimmed by 6 bases and 8 bases, with 13 bases remaining between them. The CDR3 DNA follows: TGTGCCAGCAGTAAACAGGGAGGAGGGGAGCTGTTTTTT. It encodes CASSKQGGGELFF.

This clonotype occurred a few times. The V call is TRBV6-2 or TRBV6-3, the J call TRBJ2-7; D may be TRBD1 (6 bases). Per germline, CDR1 MNHEY and CDR2 SVGEGT. V was cut by 0 bases and J by 2 bases, with 17 bases left in between. This CDR3 comprises 17 residues. The CDR3 sequence: CASSYSTGQLTTYEQYF. CDR3 nucleotide sequence: TGTGCCAGCAGTTACTCGACTGGACAGTTAACTACCTACGAGCAGTACTTC.

This clonotype turned up a few times. The rearrangement joins TRBV4-1 to TRBJ1-4; D gene unclear. Germline CDR1 is MGHRA and CDR2 is YSYEKL. V shed 1 base and J shed 8 bases, with 8 bases lying between them. CDR3 length: 13 residues. This CDR3 reads CASSQVQQEKLFF. The CDR3 DNA is TGCGCCAGCAGCCAAGTGCAGCAAGAAAAACTGTTTTTT.

V is TRBV2 and J is TRBJ1-3, with D possibly matching TRBD1 (6 bases). The CDR3 runs 16 residues. V shed 2 bases and J shed 4 bases, with 15 bases lying between them. Germline lookup yields CDR1 SNHLY and CDR2 FYNNEI. The CDR3 region is CASSETGMSGGNTIYF. The CDR3 nucleotides read TGTGCCAGCAGTGAAACAGGGATGTCGGGAGGAAACACCATATATTTT.

This clonotype was counted ten times or more. The gene calls are TRBV9 and TRBJ1-6; 7 bases are a match to TRBD1. The germline CDR1 and CDR2 sequences are SGDLS and YYNGEE. Trimming at V came to 7 bases and at J to 10 bases, leaving 5 bases not matched to a gene. This CDR3 comprises 12 residues. In DNA, the CDR3 is TGTGCCAGCTCCCGAGGGGGCTCACCCCTCCACTTT. Translated: CASSRGGSPLHF.

The table lists this clonotype with many counts. The chain joins TRBV7-6 to TRBJ1-1, with a tentative D call TRBD1 (6 bases). The CDR3 loop spans 17 amino acids. Germline V gene sequence: CDR1 SGHVS, CDR2 FNYEAQ. Trimming removed 8 bases from V and 0 bases from J, with 22 bases in between. The CDR3 sequence: CASAPHPRTVMNTEAFF. The CDR3 DNA reads as TGTGCCAGCGCGCCGCACCCCCGGACAGTAATGAACACTGAAGCTTTCTTT.

This clonotype was picked up many times. The rearrangement uses TRBV20-1 and TRBJ2-7; no clear D gene. The CDR3 runs to 12 residues. CDR1 and CDR2 from the germline V gene are DFQATT and SNEGSKA (reference sequence). V was trimmed by 6 bases and J by 4 bases, leaving 13 bases between them. CDR3 nucleotides: TGCAGTGCAGAACCGGCCGCTTACGAGCAGTACTTC. This gives the protein CSAEPAAYEQYF.

This clonotype was seen more than once but under ten times. Compared with germline, one end of the junction differs, possibly owing to a read error. The rearrangement links TRBV10-3 to TRBJ1-5; D might be TRBD1 (5 bases). Germline V CDR1 and CDR2: ENHRY, SYGVKD. The CDR3 contains 16 residues. The CDR3 DNA is TGTGCCAGCAGTTATTCCGGGGGAAGTCGCAATCAGCCCCAGCATTTT. Its protein product is CASSYSGGSRNQPQHF.

This chain uses TRBV2 with TRBJ2-2; D possibly matches TRBD1 or TRBD2 (6 bases each). The germline CDR1 and CDR2 sequences are SNHLY and FYNNEI. The length of the CDR3 is 14 residues. The V end lost 7 bases, the J end lost 7 bases, and 16 bases lay between the germline ends. CDR3 sequence (DNA): TGTGCCAGCACCGGGGGCAGGGGTGGCGGGGAGCTGTTTTTT. Amino acid sequence: CASTGGRGGGELFF.

The chain joins TRBV7-9 to TRBJ2-2, with D perhaps matching TRBD1 or TRBD2 (5 bases each). Trimming removed 4 bases from V and 7 bases from J, with 10 bases in between. Germline-derived CDR1 and CDR2 are SEHNR and FQNEAQ (reference sequence). The CDR3 length is 13 residues. In nucleotides, the CDR3 is TGTGCCAGCAGCTCCGGGGCCGGCGGGGAGCTGTTTTTT. It is translated as CASSSGAGGELFF.

This clonotype has a count of ten or more. The chain has TRBV2 and TRBJ1-2; a weak D match, TRBD1 (5 bases). The CDR3 covers 16 residues. V lost 4 bases to trimming and J lost 6 bases, with 21 bases between them. Germline CDR1 is SNHLY and CDR2 is FYNNEI. CDR3 nucleotides: TGTGCCAGCAGTGTTGCGGGGGGATCCGGCGGGGATGGCTACACCTTC. It encodes CASSVAGGSGGDGYTF. Using reference TRBV2 and TRBJ1-2 for the parts outside the CDR3, the full variable domain is EPEVTQTPSHQVTQMGQEVILRCVPISNHLYFYWYRQILGQKVEFLVSFYNNEISEKSEIFDDQFSVERPDGSNFTLKIRSTKLEDSAMYFCASSVAGGSGGDGYTFGSGTRLTVV.

The gene calls are TRBV10-3 and TRBJ1-3; D perhaps matches TRBD1 (5 bases). The CDR3 runs to 14 residues. Germline V gives CDR1 ENHRY, CDR2 SYGVKD. V lost 11 bases, J lost 0 bases, and 14 bases lay in between. In DNA form, the CDR3 reads TGTGCCGGAAAGGGACGCGTCTCTGGAAACACCATATATTTT. Amino acids: CAGKGRVSGNTIYF.

There are a few counts of this clonotype. The genes are TRBV20-1 and TRBJ1-2; weak D call: TRBD1 (6 bases). In germline, CDR1 is DFQATT, CDR2 SNEGSKA (reference sequence). This CDR3 region has 14 residues. The V end was cut by 3 bases, the J end by 4 bases, with 15 bases between. The CDR3 DNA reads TGCAGTGCTAGTGCAGGGAGGACAGTCTATGGCTACACCTTC. This gives the protein CSASAGRTVYGYTF.

This clonotype occurred many times. V is TRBV7-2 and J is TRBJ1-6, with D unclear. Germline V gene data show CDR1 as SGHTA and CDR2 as FQGNSA. There are 14 residues in the CDR3. Between the trimmed V and J ends, which lost 4 bases and 10 bases, there was a span of 14 bases. The CDR3 coding sequence is TGTGCCAGCAGCTCAGGAGGAATCGGGTCACCCCTCCACTTT. Its translation is CASSSGGIGSPLHF. The full variable domain, with the rest looked up from reference TRBV7-2 and TRBJ1-6, is GAGVSQSPSNKVTEKGKDVELRCDPISGHTALYWYRQSLGQGLEFLIYFQGNSAPDKSGLPSDRFSAERTGGSVSTLTIQRTQQEDSAVYLCASSSGGIGSPLHFGNGTRLTVT.

The V and J genes are TRBV27 and TRBJ2-2; D gene ambiguous. The V end lost 4 bases, the J end lost 4 bases, and 10 bases lay between the germline ends. This CDR3 is built from 14 residues. CDR1 is MNHEY, CDR2 SMNVEV, per germline (reference sequence). CDR3 protein: CASSSGSFTGELFF. DNA of the CDR3: TGTGCCAGCAGTTCAGGCAGTTTCACCGGGGAGCTGTTTTTT.

V usage is TRBV9 and J usage is TRBJ2-7; TRBD2 agrees at 8 bases. Germline assignment: CDR1 SGDLS and CDR2 YYNGEE. V dropped 3 bases and J dropped 3; count of bases not matched to a gene: 11. The CDR3 has 16 residues. The CDR3 DNA sequence: TGTGCCAGCAGCGGTAGAGCGGGAGCGGGACTCTACGAGCAGTACTTC. Residues: CASSGRAGAGLYEQYF.

In regard to this clonotype: The junction departs from germline at one end; a sequencing error may be responsible. J is TRBJ1-1 and V is TRBV19, with D uncertain. The germline V gene has CDR1 LNHDA and CDR2 SQIVND (reference sequence). This CDR3 is built from 14 residues. DNA of the CDR3: TGTGCCAGTAGTATAGGGGCCGGGAACACTGAAGCTTCCTTT. Translation: CASSIGAGNTEASF.